The T cell receptor beta chain described here comes from a study of shared T cell receptors in the human thymus. V was shortened by 4 bases and J by 6 bases, with 19 bases between the two germline ends. This CDR3 is built from 16 residues. The germline V gene encodes CDR1 SGHTA and CDR2 FQGNSA. Using immunoSEQ multiplex PCR, the repertoire was profiled, and TCRdb retains in-frame clones only, with some absent. The sample records about 660,000 clones, about 87% being singletons. These sequences were also reported in another study, on human thymus T cells. From that paper: Corrective surgery for congenital heart defects was being performed on the healthy Finnish infants who were the donors. Resections removed during corrective heart surgery provided the thymus tissue used.

The sequenced material came from thymocytes. V usage is TRBV7-2 and J usage is TRBJ2-1; a possible D gene is TRBD2 (7 bases). The receptor's source is a boy in the first two years of life with a congenital heart defect. CDR3 DNA: TGTGCCAGCAGCTGGACAGCGGGAACCCACCTCAATGAGCAGTTCTTC. This codes for CASSWTAGTHLNEQFF.